This is a list of T cell receptor beta chains from one sample in a study of blood T cell repertoires in COVID-19. Sequencing used immunoSEQ multiplex PCR; TCRdb keeps in-frame clones, though not all of them. Here the sample spans 200,000 to 250,000 clones, 82% being singletons. The specimen sequenced was peripheral blood. The origin of the receptors is a woman in her 70s with COVID-19, enrolled during active disease. Both conserved end residues are part of each CDR3. A D gene is named only where the DNA matches it firmly. Only part of the rows carry a size: once, few, many, or a class if the clone is expanded.

TRBJ2-1,TRBV7-3,TRBD2,.,TGTGCCAGCAGCCCTCCTAGCGGAAGCTCCTACAATGAGCAGTTCTTC,CASSPPSGSSYNEQFF
TRBJ2-1,TRBV20-1,.,.,TGCAGTGCCCCGTACAATGAGCAGTTCTTC,CSAPYNEQFF
TRBJ2-2,TRBV7-9,TRBD1,.,TGTGCCAGCAGACCTTCGGGACAGGGATACACCGGGGAGCTGTTTTTT,CASRPSGQGYTGELFF
TRBJ2-1,TRBV5-1,TRBD2,.,TGCGCCAGCAGCCTAGGGACTAGCGGGCGGGGCAATGAGCAGTTCTTC,CASSLGTSGRGNEQFF
TRBJ2-1,TRBV19,.,.,TGTGCCAGTAGTATAGATTCTGTGACAGCGCGTGTGGGGCAGTTCTTC,CASSIDSVTARVGQFF
TRBJ2-7,TRBV9,TRBD1,.,TGTGCCAGCAGCCGCTCCGGGACAGGGCACAACGAGCAGTACTTC,CASSRSGTGHNEQYF
TRBJ2-3,TRBV18,.,.,TGTGCCAGCTCATCGAGCACAGATACGCAGTATTTT,CASSSSTDTQYF
TRBJ2-2,TRBV6-2/TRBV6-3,.,.,TGTGCCAGCAGTTCTTACCCCGAGATAGACACCGGGGAGCTGTTTTTT,CASSSYPEIDTGELFF
TRBJ2-7,TRBV6-5,.,few,TGTGCCAGCAGTTCGAGCAGGGCGTACGAGCAGTACTTC,CASSSSRAYEQYF
TRBJ2-1,TRBV2,TRBD2,.,TGTGCCAGCGACTCTAGCGGAGTTTACAATGAGCAGTTCTTC,CASDSSGVYNEQFF
TRBJ1-5,TRBV19,TRBD1,.,TGTGCCAGTAGTATCGGGACAGGGCCGGTCAATCAGCCCCAGCATTTT,CASSIGTGPVNQPQHF
TRBJ2-7,TRBV7-2,TRBD2,.,TGTGCCAGCAGGACGGGACTAGCGGGTCACGAGCAGTACTTC,CASRTGLAGHEQYF
TRBJ2-3,TRBV27,TRBD2,.,TGTGCCAGCAGTACGGGACTAGCGGGAGAGGTGCAGTATTTT,CASSTGLAGEVQYF
TRBJ2-1,TRBV5-8,.,.,TGTGCCAGCAGCTTGCTAGCGCTTTACAATGAGCAGTTCTTC,CASSLLALYNEQFF
TRBJ2-7,TRBV3-1/TRBV3-2,TRBD2,.,TGTGCCGCGGGGAGGGCGGACTACGAGCAGTACTTC,CAAGRADYEQYF
TRBJ2-7,TRBV28,.,.,TGTGCCAGCAGTTTCTCCGGGACATCCAACTCCTACGAGCAGTACTTC,CASSFSGTSNSYEQYF
TRBJ1-2,TRBV2,.,.,TGTGCCAGTAACTTGGCCTCGTTGGGGGCGGGCTACACCTTC,CASNLASLGAGYTF
TRBJ1-1,TRBV3-1/TRBV3-2,TRBD1,.,TGTGCCAGCAGCCCCGAAGGGGGCAGGGACACTGAAGCTTTCTTT,CASSPEGGRDTEAFF
TRBJ2-3,TRBV7-2,TRBD1,.,TGTGCCAGCAACAATCGGGACAGGGAAACAGATACGCAGTATTTT,CASNNRDRETDTQYF
TRBJ2-4,TRBV6-5,.,.,TGTGCCAGCAGTTCTCAACGTCAGGCGGGCAAAAACATTCAGTACTTC,CASSSQRQAGKNIQYF
TRBJ2-7,TRBV10-3,TRBD2,.,TGTGCCATCGGGAGGGGAAGTGGCTACGAGCAGTACTTC,CAIGRGSGYEQYF
TRBJ2-1,TRBV24-1,.,once,TGTGCCACCAGTGATTCCCACTATCTCAATGAGCAGTTCTTC,CATSDSHYLNEQFF
TRBJ2-3,TRBV28,TRBD2,.,TGTGCCAGCAGTTCCGTCCTAGCGGACGGGACAGATACGCAGTATTTT,CASSSVLADGTDTQYF
TRBJ2-2,TRBV7-2,.,.,TGTGCCAGCAGCTTAGCGGCCCACACCGGGGAGCTGTTTTTT,CASSLAAHTGELFF
TRBJ1-3,TRBV28,TRBD1,.,TGTGCCAGCAGTCGCTCCCGACCCGGGACAGGGAAAGACACCATATATTTT,CASSRSRPGTGKDTIYF
TRBJ1-5,TRBV30,TRBD1,.,TGTGCCTGGAGTCGTACGACAGGGAATCAGCCCCAGCATTTT,CAWSRTTGNQPQHF
TRBJ1-4,TRBV25-1,.,.,TGTGCCAGCAGGGGGGGAGGGGTTGATAATGAAAAACTGTTTTTT,CASRGGGVDNEKLFF